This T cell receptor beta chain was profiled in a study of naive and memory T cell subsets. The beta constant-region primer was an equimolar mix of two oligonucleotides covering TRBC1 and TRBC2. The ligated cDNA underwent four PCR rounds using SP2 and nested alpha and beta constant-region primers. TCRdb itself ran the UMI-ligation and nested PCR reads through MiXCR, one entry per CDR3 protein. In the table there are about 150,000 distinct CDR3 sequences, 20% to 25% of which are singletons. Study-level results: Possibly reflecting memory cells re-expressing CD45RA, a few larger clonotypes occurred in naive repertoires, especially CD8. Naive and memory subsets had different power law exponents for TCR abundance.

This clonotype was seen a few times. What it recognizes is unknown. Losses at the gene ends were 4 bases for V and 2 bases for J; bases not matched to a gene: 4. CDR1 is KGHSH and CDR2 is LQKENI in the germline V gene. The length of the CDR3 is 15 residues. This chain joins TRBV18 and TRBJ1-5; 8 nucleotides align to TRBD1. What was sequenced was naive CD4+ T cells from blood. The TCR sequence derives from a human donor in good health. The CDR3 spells CASSRTGQGNQPQHF. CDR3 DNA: TGTGCCAGCTCACGGACAGGGCAGGGCAATCAGCCCCAGCATTTT.